These 24 T cell receptor beta chains were all obtained from the same sample, sequenced in a study of cytomegalovirus exposure and HLA in healthy donors. The PCR was carried out with 60 Vbeta primers and 13 Jbeta primers. Sequencing used immunoSEQ multiplex PCR; TCRdb keeps in-frame clones, though not all of them. Of 98,000 or so clones listed, roughly three quarters were seen once; the top ten hold about 8.3%. Specimen: PBMCs. The receptors shown here come from a female donor in good health and CMV-seronegative.

This chain uses TRBV15 with TRBJ1-6, with 7 bases matching TRBD1. The CDR3 is 18 residues long. J was trimmed by 2 bases and V by 0 bases; bases with no gene match: 7. Germline V gene lookup returns CDR1 LNHNV and CDR2 YYDKDF (reference sequence). This CDR3 reads CATSRDRDSQAYNSPLHF. As DNA, the CDR3 is TGTGCCACCAGCAGAGACCGGGACAGTCAAGCCTATAATTCACCCCTCCACTTT.

The CDR3 DNA follows: TGTGCCAGCAGTTTAGGGACAGGGGACTCCTACGAGCAGTACTTC. Protein product: CASSLGTGDSYEQYF. The rearrangement joins TRBV6-5 to TRBJ2-7; TRBD1 matches 10 bases. V was pared by 4 bases and J by 0 bases, with 3 bases of the junction left unmatched. CDR1 is MNHEY, CDR2 SVGAGI, per germline. CDR3 size: 15 residues.

The gene calls are TRBV5-1 and TRBJ2-1; the match to TRBD2 covers 11 bases. Germline V lookup: CDR1 SGHRS, CDR2 YFSETQ. This CDR3 has 20 amino acids. V shed 4 bases, J shed 6 bases, and the junction held 21 bases outside the gene matches. The DNA for the CDR3 is TGCGCCAGCAGCCCCCGGCAGGGTTCGGTCCTAGCGGGAGGAAGCAATGAGCAGTTCTTC. Translation: CASSPRQGSVLAGGSNEQFF.

This chain joins TRBV5-1 and TRBJ2-5, with TRBD1 as a possible D gene (6 bases). The J call may be incorrect, as the DNA end agrees better with TRBJ2-7. CDR3 size: 15 residues. Germline CDR1 and CDR2: SGHRS and YFSETQ. In DNA, the CDR3 is TGCGCCAGCAGCTTGGGCCAGGGGATTACCTACGAGCAGTACTTC. It codes for CASSLGQGITYEQYF.

The chain has TRBV6-5 and TRBJ2-6; TRBD1 might be the D (5 bases). Germline V lookup: CDR1 MNHEY, CDR2 SVGAGI. This CDR3 has 16 amino acids. Deletions cut 0 bases from V and 1 base from J, with 7 bases between. The CDR3 nucleotides read TGTGCCAGCAGTTACTCACCAGGGTCTGGGGCCAACGTCCTGACTTTC. Amino acids: CASSYSPGSGANVLTF.

The chain is built from TRBV10-3 and TRBJ2-1, with 7 bases aligning to TRBD1. Trimming at V came to 9 bases and at J to 6 bases, leaving 8 bases not matched to a gene. This CDR3 is built from 13 residues. Looked up from germline, CDR1 is ENHRY and CDR2 is SYGVKD. CDR3 in DNA: TGTGCCATACGGGACAGCTACGTCAATGAGCAGTTCTTC. It yields the protein CAIRDSYVNEQFF.

The table lists this clone with a few counts. The chain links TRBV6-5 to TRBJ1-5, with TRBD1 matching over 7 bases. J gave up 1 base and V 6 bases, and 6 bases lay outside the gene matches. CDR1 is MNHEY and CDR2 is SVGAGI in the germline V gene. The CDR3 runs 15 residues. CDR3 sequence (DNA): TGTGCCAGCAGCCTGGACAGGAACAGCAATCAGCCCCAGCATTTT. Translating gives CASSLDRNSNQPQHF.

This clone came up once. The gene calls are TRBV2 and TRBJ2-2; D is possibly TRBD2 (5 bases). Germline values: CDR1 SNHLY, CDR2 FYNNEI. Deletions cut 6 bases from V and 1 base from J, with 9 bases between. The CDR3 runs to 14 residues. Here the CDR3 reads CASRQRMNTGELFF. CDR3 DNA: TGTGCCAGCAGACAGCGGATGAACACCGGGGAGCTGTTTTTT. Variable domain in full (rest from reference TRBV2 and TRBJ2-2): EPEVTQTPSHQVTQMGQEVILRCVPISNHLYFYWYRQILGQKVEFLVSFYNNEISEKSEIFDDQFSVERPDGSNFTLKIRSTKLEDSAMYFCASRQRMNTGELFFGEGSRLTVL.

This clone appeared once. The gene calls are TRBV19 and TRBJ2-3; possible D gene TRBD2, 5 bases. The CDR3 consists of 13 residues. Germline V gives CDR1 LNHDA, CDR2 SQIVND (reference sequence). Trimming took 10 bases from V and 5 from J, leaving 16 bases between them. CDR3 sequence: CATEGGRGDTQYF. DNA for the CDR3: TGTGCCACCGAGGGCGGGCGAGGAGATACGCAGTATTTT.

The chain combines TRBV6-5 with TRBJ1-1, with 8 bases fitting TRBD1. Per germline, CDR1 MNHEY and CDR2 SVGAGI. Trimming cost V 1 base and J 4 bases; bases outside gene matches: 8. There are 16 residues in the CDR3. CDR3 DNA sequence: TGTGCCAGCAGTTACTTTAAAAGTACAGGGGGCACTGAAGCTTTCTTT. Encoded protein: CASSYFKSTGGTEAFF.

The chain is built from TRBV2 and TRBJ2-3; 8 nucleotides agree with TRBD2. With 3 bases clipped from V and 6 bases from J, the junction kept 2 bases outside the gene matches. The CDR3 length is 13 residues. Germline V CDR1 and CDR2: SNHLY, FYNNEI. The chain's CDR3 is CASSDSGVDTQYF. DNA of the CDR3: TGTGCCAGCAGTGATAGCGGGGTGGATACGCAGTATTTT.

This clone occurred once. V gene TRBV27 combines with J gene TRBJ1-2, with 7 nucleotides matching TRBD1. Unmatched junction bases numbered 13, after V lost 8 bases and J lost 4 bases. The CDR3 runs 15 residues. Looked up from germline, CDR1 is MNHEY and CDR2 is SMNVEV (reference sequence). In DNA, the CDR3 is TGTGCCAGCGGACAACCGGGACAGATATTCTATGGCTACACCTTC. Translation gives CASGQPGQIFYGYTF.

The CDR3 coding sequence is TGCGCCAGCAGCCAAGGGGGCGGGATTCACGTCTACACCTTC. Its translation is CASSQGGGIHVYTF. V usage is TRBV4-1 and J usage is TRBJ1-2; TRBD1 is a possible D gene (5 bases). CDR1 and CDR2 from the germline V gene are MGHRA and YSYEKL. V shed 1 base and J shed 10 bases, with 16 bases lying between them. This CDR3 is 14 amino acids long.

This rearrangement joins TRBV27 to TRBJ2-3; D gene ambiguous. The V gene lost 5 bases and the J gene lost 5 bases, with 11 bases spanning the gap. CDR1 is MNHEY and CDR2 is SMNVEV in the germline V gene (reference sequence). The CDR3 is 13 amino acids. The CDR3 coding sequence is TGTGCCAGCAGTCCATATCTCGGAGATACGCAGTATTTT. Translating gives CASSPYLGDTQYF.

The chain carries TRBV19 and TRBJ1-4, with D tentatively TRBD1 (6 bases). The CDR3 covers 19 residues. Between the trimmed V and J ends, which lost 3 bases and 0 bases, there was a span of 20 bases. CDR1 is LNHDA, CDR2 SQIVND, per germline (reference sequence). In DNA form, the CDR3 reads TGTGCCAGTAGTATTATAGCTTGGCAGGGGACCTCAACTAATGAAAAACTGTTTTTT. Protein sequence: CASSIIAWQGTSTNEKLFF.

This chain uses TRBV5-6 with TRBJ2-2; D gene uncertain. V was shortened by 5 bases and J by 5 bases, with 7 bases between the two germline ends. The CDR3 length is 12 residues. Germline values: CDR1 SGHDT, CDR2 YYEEEE. The CDR3 spells CASSFPTGELFF. The CDR3 DNA sequence: TGTGCCAGCAGTTTCCCGACCGGGGAGCTGTTTTTT.

This clone showed up just once. The chain recombines TRBV19 with TRBJ1-3; D possibly corresponds to TRBD1 (5 bases). The CDR3 has 17 residues. Trimming pared 0 bases from V and 0 bases from J, leaving 12 bases between. Looked up from germline, CDR1 is LNHDA and CDR2 is SQIVND (reference sequence). In DNA, the CDR3 is TGTGCCAGTAGTATAGATCCGGACATGCGCTCTGGAAACACCATATATTTT. Translating gives CASSIDPDMRSGNTIYF.

V and J are TRBV28 and TRBJ2-7; TRBD2 is a possible D gene (5 bases). This CDR3 is built from 15 residues. CDR1 MDHEN and CDR2 SYDVKM come from the germline V gene. Trimming shortened V by 3 bases and J by 0 bases, and 12 bases separated the two germline ends. CDR3 in amino acids: CASSLTPRASYEQYF. The CDR3 region has the DNA TGTGCCAGCAGTTTGACGCCGAGGGCCTCCTACGAGCAGTACTTC.

The genes are TRBV30 and TRBJ2-3; 9 bases are shared with TRBD2. Germline assignment: CDR1 GTSNPN and CDR2 SVGIG (reference sequence). The CDR3 sequence is 15 residues long. V lost 2 bases to trimming and J lost 3 bases; unmatched junction nucleotides: 6. The CDR3 coding sequence is TGTGCCTGGAGTTTTGGCGGGGGGGGGACAGATACGCAGTATTTT. Translated: CAWSFGGGGTDTQYF.

This clone was detected only once. V usage is TRBV4-1 and J usage is TRBJ1-1; 8 nucleotides line up with TRBD1. Germline-derived CDR1 and CDR2 are MGHRA and YSYEKL. The CDR3 is 16 amino acids. Trimming took 1 base from V and 0 from J; bases not matched to a gene: 4. Here the CDR3 reads CASSQGQGALNTEAFF. In DNA, the CDR3 is TGCGCCAGCAGCCAAGGGCAGGGGGCCTTGAACACTGAAGCTTTCTTT.

The chain couples TRBV4-2 to TRBJ2-2; 9 nucleotides line up with TRBD2. CDR3 size: 18 residues. Germline assignment: CDR1 LGHNA and CDR2 YNFKEQ. Germline trimming cut 2 bases from V and 0 bases from J; bases unmatched to any gene: 7. CDR3 in amino acids: CASSQSGTSSANTGELFF. The CDR3 nucleotides are TGTGCCAGCAGCCAATCCGGGACTAGCAGCGCGAACACCGGGGAGCTGTTTTTT.

The chain combines TRBV5-1 with TRBJ2-7; a possible D gene is TRBD1 (5 bases). The germline V gene encodes CDR1 SGHRS and CDR2 YFSETQ. The length of the CDR3 is 14 residues. V lost 1 base and J 2 bases, leaving 10 bases between the germline ends. In DNA form, the CDR3 reads TGCGCCAGCAGCTTGTGGCAGGGCCCCTACGAGCAGTACTTC. Translating gives CASSLWQGPYEQYF.

The CDR3 sequence: CASSPSEGVNTIYF. The CDR3 DNA is TGTGCCAGCTCACCATCCGAGGGTGTGAACACCATATATTTT. The gene calls are TRBV18 and TRBJ1-3; D not certain. The CDR3 is 14 residues long. With 2 bases removed from V and 7 bases from J, the gap between germline ends came to 12 bases. Germline CDR1 is KGHSH and CDR2 is LQKENI.

The rearrangement joins TRBV4-1 to TRBJ2-3; TRBD2 matches 10 bases. The trim removed 0 bases at V and 5 bases at J, leaving 8 bases unmatched. The CDR3 is 17 residues long. CDR1 and CDR2 (germline): MGHRA, YSYEKL. In DNA, the CDR3 is TGCGCCAGCAGCCAAGAGTTTAGCGGGGGGCGAGGAGATACGCAGTATTTT. It specifies CASSQEFSGGRGDTQYF.